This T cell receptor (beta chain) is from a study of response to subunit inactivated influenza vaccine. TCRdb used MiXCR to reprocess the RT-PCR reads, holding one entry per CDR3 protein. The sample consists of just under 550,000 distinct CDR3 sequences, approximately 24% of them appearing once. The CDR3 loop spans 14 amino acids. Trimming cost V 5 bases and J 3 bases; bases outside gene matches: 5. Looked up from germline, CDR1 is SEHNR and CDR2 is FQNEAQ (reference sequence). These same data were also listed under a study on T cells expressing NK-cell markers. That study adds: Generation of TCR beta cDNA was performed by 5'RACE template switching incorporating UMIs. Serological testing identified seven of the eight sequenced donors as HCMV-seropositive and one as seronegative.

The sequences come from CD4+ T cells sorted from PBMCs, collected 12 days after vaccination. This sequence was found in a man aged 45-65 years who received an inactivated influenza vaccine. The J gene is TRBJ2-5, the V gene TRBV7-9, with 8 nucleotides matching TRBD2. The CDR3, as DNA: TGTGCCAGCAGCCTGGGACTAGTAAAAGAGACCCAGTACTTC. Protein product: CASSLGLVKETQYF.